One sample yielded the 31 T cell receptor beta chains listed below, sequenced in a study of OX40 agonist ivuxolimab in advanced cancers. The receptor library was made with the immunoSEQ multiplex PCR assay. TCRdb holds this immuneACCESS table with in-frame rearrangements only. Some clones are missing; in checked studies, unresolved V genes explain under half, and the rest has no known cause. The sample table records tens of thousands of clones; just over 85% of these occur just once. The ten largest clones take up about 1.9% of the sample. Material: CD4+ or CD8+ T cells sorted from blood, obtained in a trial of the OX40 agonist ivuxolimab. These receptors were collected from an adult with an advanced solid tumor such as melanoma, head and neck, liver or kidney cancer.

The chain combines TRBV7-2 with TRBJ2-5; no definite D call. From germline, CDR1 is SGHTA and CDR2 FQGNSA. The CDR3 is 15 amino acids. Trimming cost V 0 bases and J 0 bases, with 8 bases left between them. CDR3 protein: CASSLAVGDQETQYF. The CDR3 DNA follows: TGTGCCAGCAGCTTAGCGGTTGGAGACCAAGAGACCCAGTACTTC.

CDR3 coding DNA: TGTGCCAGCAGTTACTCAGCAGTCCACCAAGAGACCCAGTACTTC. Translating gives CASSYSAVHQETQYF. J is TRBJ2-5 and V is TRBV6-5, with D uncertain. This CDR3 has 15 amino acids. From germline, CDR1 is MNHEY and CDR2 SVGAGI. Trimming took 0 bases from V and 0 from J, leaving 8 bases between them.

The genes are TRBV7-2 and TRBJ2-1; TRBD2 is a possible D gene (5 bases). V lost 3 bases, J lost 3 bases, and 9 bases lay in between. Germline CDR1 SGHTA, CDR2 FQGNSA. This CDR3 has 14 amino acids. The CDR3 reads CASSFYRDYNEQFF. The DNA of the CDR3 is TGTGCCAGCAGCTTTTACCGGGACTACAATGAGCAGTTCTTC.

This chain links TRBV6-1 with TRBJ2-5; a possible D gene is TRBD2 (5 bases). The germline gives CDR1 MNHNS, CDR2 SASEGT. Trimming took off 2 bases at V and 5 bases at J, with 12 bases between the two ends. The CDR3 spans 14 residues. The DNA for the CDR3 is TGTGCCAGCAGTGAAAACGGGGTCGGTGAGACCCAGTACTTC. This sequence encodes CASSENGVGETQYF.

This chain links TRBV27 with TRBJ2-3, with a tentative D call TRBD1 (6 bases). This CDR3 has 13 amino acids. Germline lookup yields CDR1 MNHEY and CDR2 SMNVEV (reference sequence). Trimming removed 4 bases at V and 6 bases at J, with 11 bases between. CDR3: CASSSHDRDTQYF. The CDR3, as DNA: TGTGCCAGCAGTTCGCACGACAGGGATACGCAGTATTTT.

V gene TRBV28 combines with J gene TRBJ1-2, with TRBD1 matching 9 bases. This CDR3 is 14 amino acids long. V trimming: 8 bases; J trimming: 2 bases; junction bases outside the gene matches: 6. CDR1 and CDR2 (germline): MDHEN, SYDVKM. CDR3 amino acids: CASRSGQGNYGYTF. The CDR3 DNA reads as TGTGCCAGCCGATCGGGACAGGGCAACTATGGCTACACCTTC.

The gene calls are TRBV10-2 and TRBJ1-2; 9 positions agree with TRBD1. With 2 bases clipped from V and 6 bases from J, the junction kept 22 bases outside the gene matches. The CDR3 runs 20 residues. The germline gives CDR1 WSHSY, CDR2 SAAADI. For the CDR3, the DNA is TGCGCCAGCAGTGAGCCGAGAAAAACCGGGACAGGGAAGTCCCGCGATGGCTACACCTTC. It specifies CASSEPRKTGTGKSRDGYTF.

CDR3 amino acids: CASSPRQGSYEQYF. Here the CDR3 DNA reads TGTGCCAGCAGCCCCAGACAGGGTTCCTACGAGCAGTACTTC. The chain employs TRBV7-2 and TRBJ2-7; TRBD1 agrees at 7 bases. CDR3 length: 14 residues. The germline gives CDR1 SGHTA, CDR2 FQGNSA. V shed 5 bases, J shed 1 base, and the junction held 5 bases outside the gene matches.

The chain links TRBV10-2 to TRBJ2-1; TRBD2 aligns across 7 bases. The CDR3 is made up of 16 amino acids. V was clipped by 6 bases and J by 7 bases; unmatched bases: 15. The V gene's germline CDR1 is WSHSY and CDR2 SAAADI. CDR3 protein: CASRRPGASGTNEQFF. CDR3 sequence (DNA): TGCGCCAGCAGACGTCCGGGAGCGAGCGGGACTAATGAGCAGTTCTTC.

On this clone itself: One end of the junction does not line up with germline, which may come from a read error. V and J are TRBV7-7 and TRBJ2-2, with TRBD2 matching over 15 bases. The CDR3 contains 19 residues. Germline V CDR1 and CDR2: SSHAT, FNYEAQ (reference sequence). In DNA, the CDR3 is TGTGCTAGCAGCTTAGCTCCGGGACTAGCGGGGGGCAACACCGGGGAGCTGTTTTTT. This sequence encodes CASSLAPGLAGGNTGELFF.

This rearrangement joins TRBV6-1 to TRBJ1-1; 9 nucleotides agree with TRBD1. The CDR3 length is 15 residues. CDR1 and CDR2 from the germline V gene are MNHNS and SASEGT. Trimming cost V 5 bases and J 5 bases; bases outside gene matches: 9. The CDR3 protein is CASSPPGQGRTEAFF. The CDR3 coding sequence is TGTGCCAGCAGTCCTCCGGGACAGGGAAGAACTGAAGCTTTCTTT.

This chain connects TRBV4-1 to TRBJ2-1, with 12 bases fitting TRBD2. The CDR3 runs 20 residues. Per germline, CDR1 MGHRA and CDR2 YSYEKL. V shed 4 bases and J 0 bases; nucleotides not matched to a gene: 13. This CDR3 is CASSPFSTGLAGSSYNEQFF. DNA of the CDR3: TGCGCCAGCAGCCCCTTCTCCACTGGACTAGCGGGAAGCTCCTACAATGAGCAGTTCTTC.

The V call is TRBV30, the J call TRBJ1-2; D ambiguous. Trimming removed 4 bases from V and 6 bases from J, with 15 bases in between. Germline assignment: CDR1 GTSNPN and CDR2 SVGIG (reference sequence). The CDR3 runs 13 residues. In DNA, the CDR3 is TGTGCCTGGAACTCCGCCCTCGGGGATGGCTACACCTTC. It encodes CAWNSALGDGYTF. Full variable domain (missing parts from reference TRBV30 and TRBJ1-2): SQTIHQWPATLVQPVGSPLSLECTVEGTSNPNLYWYRQAAGRGLQLLFYSVGIGQISSEVPQNLSASRPQDRQFILSSKKLLLSDSGFYLCAWNSALGDGYTFGSGTRLTVV.

This clone was picked up one time. Other DNA sequences in the same sample also yield this CDR3. V gene TRBV14 combines with J gene TRBJ1-2; D gene uncertain. This CDR3 is 15 amino acids long. Germline V lookup: CDR1 SGHDN, CDR2 FVKESK. The germline V and J ends were trimmed by 1 base and 4 bases, with 13 bases remaining between them. CDR3 amino acids: CASSQVAGEAYGYTF. The CDR3 DNA reads as TGTGCCAGCAGCCAAGTGGCAGGTGAGGCCTATGGCTACACCTTC.

The V and J genes are TRBV30 and TRBJ2-7; D is unclear. The CDR3 covers 11 residues. Germline V gene data show CDR1 as GTSNPN and CDR2 as SVGIG (reference sequence). V was cut by 2 bases and J by 4 bases, with 6 bases left in between. CDR3 nucleotides: TGTGCCTGGAGTCTGTTGTACGAGCAGTACTTC. Protein sequence: CAWSLLYEQYF.

This chain links TRBV27 with TRBJ2-1; 12 bases line up with TRBD2. V was pared by 2 bases and J by 12 bases, with 8 bases of the junction left unmatched. This CDR3 region has 15 residues. The germline gives CDR1 MNHEY, CDR2 SMNVEV (reference sequence). The CDR3: CASSLRSSGGDAQFF. The CDR3, as DNA: TGTGCCAGCAGTTTAAGATCTAGCGGGGGGGATGCGCAGTTCTTC.

This sequence joins TRBV18 and TRBJ2-2, with 7 positions matching TRBD1. CDR3 length equals 15 residues. The V segment lost 6 bases and the J segment 1 base; nucleotides outside the gene matches: 5. Germline-derived CDR1 and CDR2 are KGHSH and LQKENI. The CDR3 loop is CASSGGTENTGELFF. The CDR3 DNA is TGTGCCAGCTCGGGTGGGACAGAGAACACCGGGGAGCTGTTTTTT. The complete variable domain, with remaining parts taken from reference TRBV18 and TRBJ2-2, reads NAGVMQNPRHLVRRRGQEARLRCSPMKGHSHVYWYRQLPEEGLKFMVYLQKENIIDESGMPKERFSAEFPKEGPSILRIQQVVRGDSAAYFCASSGGTENTGELFFGEGSRLTVL.

V and J are TRBV27 and TRBJ2-7; 9 positions agree with TRBD1. V was pared by 6 bases and J by 5 bases, with 5 bases of the junction left unmatched. Per germline, CDR1 MNHEY and CDR2 SMNVEV (reference sequence). The CDR3 has 13 amino acids. The chain's CDR3 is CASRRTGVNEQYF. The CDR3 nucleotides read TGTGCCAGCAGACGGACAGGGGTTAACGAGCAGTACTTC.

The J gene is TRBJ1-4, the V gene TRBV29-1, with D possibly being TRBD1 (5 bases). There are 12 residues in the CDR3. The V and J ends lost 4 bases and 7 bases respectively, with 10 bases between them. Germline loops: CDR1 SQVTM, CDR2 ANQGSEA. The DNA of the CDR3 is TGCAGCGTTGCAGGGATTGGTGAAAAACTGTTTTTT. It translates to CSVAGIGEKLFF.

The genes are TRBV7-9 and TRBJ1-2; 7 bases align to TRBD1. The CDR3 length is 16 residues. Germline V gene sequence: CDR1 SEHNR, CDR2 FQNEAQ (reference sequence). The junction had 4 bases not matched to a gene; V was cut back by 0 bases and J by 0 bases. CDR3 nucleotide sequence: TGTGCCAGCAGCTTAGCAGGGGGCCAGGCTAACTATGGCTACACCTTC. The encoded protein is CASSLAGGQANYGYTF.

In this sample, this clone turned up once. The sample carries other DNA sequences with the same CDR3. The rearrangement uses TRBV20-1 and TRBJ1-3; D unclear. This CDR3 comprises 11 residues. Per the germline V gene, CDR1 is DFQATT and CDR2 is SNEGSKA (reference sequence). Trimming cost V 3 bases and J 0 bases, with 0 bases left between them. CDR3 sequence reads: CSASSGNTIYF. The CDR3 DNA sequence: TGCAGTGCTAGCTCTGGAAACACCATATATTTT.

The chain joins TRBV5-1 to TRBJ2-7; 7 bases map to TRBD2. The trim removed 5 bases at V and 4 bases at J, leaving 6 bases unmatched. Per the germline V gene, CDR1 is SGHRS and CDR2 is YFSETQ. The CDR3 totals 13 residues. The CDR3 loop reads CASSERDSYEQYF. The CDR3 coding sequence is TGCGCCAGCAGTGAGCGGGACTCATACGAGCAGTACTTC.

This clone showed up just a few times. This rearrangement joins TRBV6-5 to TRBJ2-2, with D possibly matching TRBD1 (6 bases). Trimming cost V 6 bases and J 0 bases, with 11 bases left between them. Germline CDR1 reads MNHEY; CDR2 reads SVGAGI. This CDR3 comprises 15 residues. The DNA of the CDR3 is TGTGCCAGCAGCCCCAAGGGGGCGAACACCGGGGAGCTGTTTTTT. Amino acid sequence: CASSPKGANTGELFF.

This clone was picked up a small number of times. The V gene is TRBV28, the J gene TRBJ1-3; 9 bases are a match to TRBD1. Germline V gene lookup returns CDR1 MDHEN and CDR2 SYDVKM. Trimming at V came to 4 bases and at J to 0 bases, leaving 7 bases not matched to a gene. The CDR3 consists of 17 residues. CDR3 amino acids: CASSSAGTGFSGNTIYF. CDR3 nucleotide sequence: TGTGCCAGCAGTTCGGCCGGGACAGGGTTCTCTGGAAACACCATATATTTT.

The CDR3 region is CASSKVCGWSSGIYEQYF. CDR3 DNA: TGTGCCAGCAGCAAAGTCTGTGGGTGGTCTAGCGGGATCTACGAGCAGTACTTC. The chain couples TRBV21-1 to TRBJ2-5; the table's D call, TRBD2, has no DNA check behind it. Near its end, the DNA agrees better with TRBJ2-7, so the J call may be wrong. TRBV21-1 has pseudogene status. This CDR3 spans 18 amino acids.

The CDR3 loop reads CASSEEGAGEETQYF. CDR3 bases: TGTGCCAGCAGTGAAGAAGGAGCGGGAGAGGAGACCCAGTACTTC. V is TRBV2 and J is TRBJ2-5, with 8 nucleotides matching TRBD2. With 1 base clipped from V and 5 bases from J, the junction kept 6 bases outside the gene matches. CDR3 length equals 15 residues. Germline V gene sequence: CDR1 SNHLY, CDR2 FYNNEI. The full variable domain, with the rest looked up from reference TRBV2 and TRBJ2-5, is EPEVTQTPSHQVTQMGQEVILRCVPISNHLYFYWYRQILGQKVEFLVSFYNNEISEKSEIFDDQFSVERPDGSNFTLKIRSTKLEDSAMYFCASSEEGAGEETQYFGPGTRLLVL.

V usage is TRBV10-1 and J usage is TRBJ2-5; D is perhaps TRBD1 (6 bases). This CDR3 has 15 amino acids. Germline assignment: CDR1 WNHNN and CDR2 SYGVQD (reference sequence). V was clipped by 5 bases and J by 1 base, with 14 bases between them. The CDR3 spells CASSPIQGTQETQYF. The CDR3 nucleotides read TGCGCCAGCAGTCCGATCCAGGGGACCCAAGAGACCCAGTACTTC.

The chain employs TRBV29-1 and TRBJ2-3, with a tentative D call TRBD2 (5 bases). CDR1 SQVTM and CDR2 ANQGSEA come from the germline V gene. Trimming stripped 4 bases from V and 2 bases from J, with 13 bases between. The CDR3 covers 14 residues. The CDR3 DNA is TGCAGCGTTGTGGCGGGTTCCCTCACAGATACGCAGTATTTT. Translated, it gives CSVVAGSLTDTQYF.

This clone was recorded a few times. The J gene is TRBJ2-5, the V gene TRBV5-4; D may be TRBD2 (6 bases). This CDR3 comprises 14 residues. Germline V gene data show CDR1 as SGHNT and CDR2 as YYREEE (reference sequence). Deletions cut 4 bases from V and 2 bases from J, with 12 bases between. In nucleotides, the CDR3 is TGTGCCAGCAGCGACGGGAGTAATCAAGAGACCCAGTACTTC. It encodes CASSDGSNQETQYF. The entire variable domain, with the rest obtained from reference TRBV5-4 and TRBJ2-5, is as follows: ETGVTQSPTHLIKTRGQQVTLRCSSQSGHNTVSWYQQALGQGPQFIFQYYREEENGRGNFPPRFSGLQFPNYSSELNVNALELDDSALYLCASSDGSNQETQYFGPGTRLLVL.

This chain uses TRBV5-5 with TRBJ2-5; D is ambiguous. V dropped 3 bases and J dropped 5 bases, with 8 bases sitting between them. Germline lookup yields CDR1 SGHKS and CDR2 YYEKEE (reference sequence). CDR3 length: 12 residues. This CDR3 is CASSSLTETQYF. DNA of the CDR3: TGTGCCAGCAGCTCTCTCACCGAGACCCAGTACTTC.

This clone appeared a few times. The genes are TRBV10-3 and TRBJ2-7; tentative D call: TRBD1 (6 bases). CDR1 ENHRY and CDR2 SYGVKD come from the germline V gene. Trimming removed 11 bases at V and 5 bases at J, with 13 bases between. The CDR3 extends over 11 amino acids. CDR3 sequence reads: CAPTGSHEQYF. CDR3 sequence (DNA): TGTGCCCCTACAGGGTCTCACGAGCAGTACTTC.